Presented here are 27 T cell receptor beta chains from one specimen sequenced in a study of T cells expressing NK-cell markers. One entry per CDR3 protein, without DNA, is what TCRdb gives after re-calling the 5' RACE reads. This table lists about 170,000 distinct CDR3 sequences. The sample was blood T cells: a sorted CD56 or NKG2C T cell subset, CD4+ or CD8+ T cells, or bulk PBMC T cells (not recorded which). The receptors shown here come from a man between 18 and 69 years old in good health.

The chain joins TRBV10-3 to TRBJ2-1; the D call of TRBD1 rests on TCRdb alone, since no DNA is present to check it. CDR1 and CDR2 from the germline V gene are ENHRY and SYGVKD. CDR3 length: 15 amino acids. The CDR3 region is CAISDPGTTYNEQFF.

V usage is TRBV7-9 and J usage is TRBJ2-3; TCRdb calls TRBD2, which cannot be checked without DNA. This CDR3 region has 16 residues. Germline-derived CDR1 and CDR2 are SEHNR and FQNEAQ (reference sequence). CDR3 amino acids: CASSFASGGVSDTQYF.

The chain has TRBV7-9 and TRBJ2-3; TCRdb reports TRBD2, a call that lacks DNA to check it against. The length of the CDR3 is 16 residues. The V gene's germline CDR1 is SEHNR and CDR2 FQNEAQ (reference sequence). The CDR3 loop reads CASSSPTSGPTDTQYF.

The CDR3: CASSSARNEQFF. The V gene is TRBV5-1, the J gene TRBJ2-1. From germline, CDR1 is SGHRS and CDR2 YFSETQ. The CDR3 consists of 12 residues.

The CDR3 reads CASSPWRTNTGELFF. The chain recombines TRBV5-5 with TRBJ2-2; TCRdb's D call of TRBD1 is untestable without DNA. From germline, CDR1 is SGHKS and CDR2 YYEKEE (reference sequence). The CDR3 runs to 15 residues.

The J gene is TRBJ2-1, the V gene TRBV5-1; without DNA, the TCRdb call of TRBD1 cannot be checked. The CDR3 totals 14 residues. Germline CDR1 reads SGHRS; CDR2 reads YFSETQ. This CDR3 is CASSLRTQYNEQFF.

J is TRBJ2-3 and V is TRBV7-2; TCRdb proposes TRBD1, but this gene call is untestable without DNA. CDR3 length equals 16 residues. Germline lookup yields CDR1 SGHTA and CDR2 FQGNSA. The CDR3 loop reads CASSLDRGYKADTQYF.

The J gene is TRBJ2-7, the V gene TRBV20-1; the D call from TCRdb, TRBD2, cannot be confirmed without DNA. CDR1 and CDR2 from the germline V gene are DFQATT and SNEGSKA (reference sequence). CDR3 length equals 15 residues. CDR3 residues: CSALALRGGSYEQYF.

This chain connects TRBV24-1 to TRBJ2-3; TCRdb returns TRBD2, unconfirmable since there is no DNA. The CDR3 consists of 17 residues. Germline V CDR1 and CDR2: KGHDR, SFDVKD. CDR3: CATSDPGLAGGGDTQYF.

V gene TRBV2 combines with J gene TRBJ2-7. Germline CDR1 is SNHLY and CDR2 is FYNNEI. The CDR3 loop spans 15 amino acids. CDR3 in amino acids: CASSEERGSSYEQYF.

J is TRBJ2-3 and V is TRBV7-6; TCRdb returns TRBD2, unconfirmable since there is no DNA. Per germline, CDR1 SGHVS and CDR2 FNYEAQ. This CDR3 has 17 amino acids. The CDR3 loop is CASSLELGAGVTDTQYF.

The CDR3 sequence: CASSLVAGVPGELFF. The rearrangement joins TRBV14 to TRBJ2-2; TCRdb proposes TRBD1, but this gene call is untestable without DNA. Germline V gene sequence: CDR1 SGHDN, CDR2 FVKESK. CDR3 size: 15 residues.

This chain uses TRBV13 with TRBJ1-6; TCRdb lists TRBD1, though no DNA is available to test this call. The CDR3 has 12 amino acids. Germline values: CDR1 PRHDT, CDR2 FYEKMQ (reference sequence). The CDR3 loop reads CASSQGYSPLHF. Full variable domain (outside the CDR3, taken from reference TRBV13 and TRBJ1-6): AAGVIQSPRHLIKEKRETATLKCYPIPRHDTVYWYQQGPGQDPQFLISFYEKMQSDKGSIPDRFSAQQFSDYHSELNMSSLELGDSALYFCASSQGYSPLHFGNGTRLTVT.

CDR3 in amino acids: CASSYDDTDTQYF. The chain recombines TRBV7-9 with TRBJ2-3. This CDR3 is 13 amino acids long. Germline V gene data show CDR1 as SEHNR and CDR2 as FQNEAQ (reference sequence).

The chain employs TRBV5-4 and TRBJ2-7; TCRdb's D gene call, TRBD1, goes unchecked for lack of DNA. In germline, CDR1 is SGHNT, CDR2 YYREEE (reference sequence). This CDR3 comprises 14 residues. The CDR3 reads CASSFPEAPDEQYF.

The CDR3 loop is CASSVPSGTSGGDTGELFF. The chain carries TRBV9 and TRBJ2-2; TCRdb's D gene call, TRBD2, goes unchecked for lack of DNA. The CDR3 sequence is 19 residues long. Germline assignment: CDR1 SGDLS and CDR2 YYNGEE.

The chain combines TRBV7-8 with TRBJ2-3. CDR1 SGHVS and CDR2 FQNEAQ come from the germline V gene. This CDR3 comprises 14 residues. This CDR3 is CASRSNGITDTQYF. Full variable domain (rest looked up from reference TRBV7-8 and TRBJ2-3): GAGVSQSPRYKVAKRGQDVALRCDPISGHVSLFWYQQALGQGPEFLTYFQNEAQLDKSGLPSDRFFAERPEGSVSTLKIQRTQQEDSAVYLCASRSNGITDTQYFGPGTRLTVL.

The chain links TRBV11-2 to TRBJ2-7; TCRdb calls TRBD2, which cannot be checked without DNA. The CDR3 is 17 amino acids. The germline V gene has CDR1 SGHAT and CDR2 FQNNGV. The CDR3 sequence is CASSLDLGEGLKYEQYF.

This rearrangement joins TRBV27 to TRBJ1-6. The V gene's germline CDR1 is MNHEY and CDR2 SMNVEV (reference sequence). The CDR3 totals 14 residues. CDR3 loop: CASSLSPNNSPLHF.

The chain carries TRBV27 and TRBJ1-2; TCRdb's D call of TRBD1 is untestable without DNA. Germline values: CDR1 MNHEY, CDR2 SMNVEV (reference sequence). The CDR3 extends over 15 amino acids. Here the CDR3 reads CASSFQDPGRYGYTF.

This chain joins TRBV9 and TRBJ2-7; lacking DNA, the TRBD2 call made by TCRdb goes unchecked. The CDR3 covers 15 residues. Germline assignment: CDR1 SGDLS and CDR2 YYNGEE. CDR3 amino acids: CASSVGGGWGYEQYF.

The V and J genes are TRBV12-3 or TRBV12-4 and TRBJ2-5. This CDR3 spans 14 amino acids. CDR3 amino acids: CASSLAFPQETQYF.

This sequence joins TRBV7-8 and TRBJ2-3; TCRdb returns TRBD2, unconfirmable since there is no DNA. This CDR3 is 15 amino acids long. Germline assignment: CDR1 SGHVS and CDR2 FQNEAQ. The CDR3 is CASSTIAIGTDTQYF. The whole variable domain, filled in from reference TRBV7-8 and TRBJ2-3, reads GAGVSQSPRYKVAKRGQDVALRCDPISGHVSLFWYQQALGQGPEFLTYFQNEAQLDKSGLPSDRFFAERPEGSVSTLKIQRTQQEDSAVYLCASSTIAIGTDTQYFGPGTRLTVL.

This rearrangement joins TRBV11-2 to TRBJ2-2. The CDR3 spans 16 residues. CDR1 is SGHAT, CDR2 FQNNGV, per germline. The CDR3 is CASSPYFGSTAGELFF.

This chain joins TRBV12-3 or TRBV12-4 and TRBJ2-2. CDR3 length: 14 amino acids. CDR3 in amino acids: CASSLSGGVGELFF.

The rearrangement joins TRBV20-1 to TRBJ2-5; the TCRdb D gene call, TRBD1, has no DNA to confirm it. Looked up from germline, CDR1 is DFQATT and CDR2 is SNEGSKA (reference sequence). There are 13 residues in the CDR3. The CDR3 protein is CSALQGPEETQYF.

This chain uses TRBV5-4 with TRBJ2-7; the D call from TCRdb, TRBD1, cannot be confirmed without DNA. The CDR3 spans 15 residues. Per the germline V gene, CDR1 is SGHNT and CDR2 is YYREEE (reference sequence). The CDR3 reads CASSLLGQGASEQYF.